These 30 T cell receptor beta chains share one sample of origin, sequenced in a study of tumor-infiltrating lymphocytes in primary liver carcinoma. TCR beta cDNA came from about 0.55 ug total RNA, primed with a constant-region primer. Three nested multiplex PCR rounds of slightly modified ARM-PCR generated TCR beta libraries. The two initial PCR rounds, approximately 10 cycles each, used TRBV1-TRBV30 forward and C-beta reverse primers. TCRdb re-called the multiplex PCR reads through MiXCR, storing one row per CDR3 protein. Of more than 90,000 distinct CDR3 sequences detected, around 66% appear once; the ten largest clones hold more than 10%. From about 19-30 mg of unsorted bulk tissue, DNA and RNA were co-extracted together. Sequenced input: liver tumor tissue from sampling region 2. The subset was: tumor region T2, inferior pole. The receptors were gathered from a woman aged 55-70 years with primary liver carcinoma and hepatitis B virus infection.

In this sample, this clonotype turned up many times. This chain links TRBV28 with TRBJ2-1; 11 bases line up with TRBD1. This CDR3 contains 16 residues. The V and J ends lost 6 bases and 4 bases, in that order; junction bases with no gene match: 8. The germline CDR1 and CDR2 sequences are MDHEN and SYDVKM. The CDR3 DNA reads TGTGCCAGCAGCACCTTAAGGGACAGGGGGTACAATGAGCAGTTCTTC. This translates into CASSTLRDRGYNEQFF. The full variable domain, in which reference TRBV28 and TRBJ2-1 provide the parts outside the CDR3, is DVKVTQSSRYLVKRTGEKVFLECVQDMDHENMFWYRQDPGLGLRLIYFSYDVKMKEKGDIPEGYSVSREKKERFSLILESASTNQTSMYLCASSTLRDRGYNEQFFGPGTRLTVL.

The chain recombines TRBV7-9 with TRBJ2-1, with 8 bases lining up with TRBD1. Germline lookup yields CDR1 SEHNR and CDR2 FQNEAQ (reference sequence). V trimming: 5 bases; J trimming: 0 bases; junction bases outside the gene matches: 6. The CDR3 has 16 amino acids. DNA for the CDR3: TGTGCCAGCAGCGGACAGGGTGGATACTCCTACAATGAGCAGTTCTTC. This gives the protein CASSGQGGYSYNEQFF.

Concerning this clonotype itself: A much larger clone is a single base away; this may be a read error. The rearrangement joins TRBV12-3 or TRBV12-4 to TRBJ2-2; D might be TRBD2 (5 bases). CDR3 size: 15 residues. V lost 0 bases, J lost 9 bases, and 14 bases lay in between. The CDR3, as DNA: TGTGCCAGCAGTTTAGCGGGAGCGGTATCCCGGGAGCTGTTTTTT. This translates into CASSLAGAVSRELFF.

Points on this clonotype: Lacking the conserved final phenylalanine or tryptophan, this CDR3 likely reflects a read error. The rearrangement uses TRBV28 and TRBJ2-1; 12 bases fit TRBD2. Unmatched junction bases numbered 12, after V lost 8 bases and J lost 10 bases. Germline CDR1 and CDR2: MDHEN and SYDVKM. There are 15 residues in the CDR3. The CDR3 nucleotides read TGTGCCAGCTGCTCCAGACTAGCGGGGGTCAGCGAGCAGTTCGTC. It encodes CASCSRLAGVSEQFV.

Points on this clonotype: The junction does not match germline at one end; this may be a read error. V gene TRBV29-1 combines with J gene TRBJ1-2; 7 bases agree with TRBD1. Per germline, CDR1 SQVTM and CDR2 ANQGSEA. This CDR3 region has 16 residues. The CDR3 here is CNVDPRTGLVSYGYTF. As DNA, the CDR3 is TGCAACGTTGACCCGCGGACAGGACTCGTCTCCTACGGTTACACCTTC.

Regarding this clonotype: Given a much more abundant clone one base away, this may be a read error. This chain connects TRBV5-1 to TRBJ2-5; TRBD1 matches 7 bases. The CDR3 is 17 residues long. CDR1 is SGHRS and CDR2 is YFSETQ in the germline V gene. The trim removed 1 base at V and 6 bases at J, leaving 15 bases unmatched. The CDR3 region is CASSLRWAAGGQKTQYF. CDR3 bases: TGCGCCAGCAGCTTGCGATGGGCGGCAGGGGGACAAAAGACCCAGTACTTC.

As to this clonotype: A read error may produce the germline difference seen at one junction end. The rearrangement links TRBV29-1 to TRBJ1-1; D might be TRBD1 (6 bases). CDR3 size: 12 residues. Germline CDR1 SQVTM, CDR2 ANQGSEA. In DNA, the CDR3 is TGCAGCGTACTGGGGGCTCGCACTGAAGCTCACTTT. This translates into CSVLGARTEAHF.

Concerning this clonotype: The germline gene is not matched at one end of the junction; a read error may be the cause. The chain links TRBV11-3 to TRBJ2-1; 12 bases fit TRBD2. The CDR3 is 15 amino acids. Germline V gene data show CDR1 as SGHNT and CDR2 as YENEEA. CDR3 nucleotide sequence: TGTGCCAGCATCTTAGAGACTAGCGGGAGTTTTGAGCAGTTCTTC. Its translation: CASILETSGSFEQFF.

This clonotype is judged medium-sized. The chain uses TRBV11-2 and TRBJ1-1, with 7 bases fitting TRBD1. CDR3 size: 16 residues. V was clipped by 4 bases and J by 1 base; unmatched bases: 9. In germline, CDR1 is SGHAT, CDR2 FQNNGV. The DNA of the CDR3 is TGTGCCAGCAGCTCCTTAACAGGGGATTGGAACACTGAAGCTTTCTTT. Translation: CASSSLTGDWNTEAFF.

Many counts were recorded for this clonotype. At one end, the junction sequence differs from germline, possibly due to a read error. J is TRBJ2-7 and V is TRBV5-5; unclear D gene. Germline lookup yields CDR1 SGHKS and CDR2 YYEKEE (reference sequence). The length of the CDR3 is 14 residues. The CDR3 bases are TGTGCCCGCAGAAGGAACGACGGATCCTACGAGCAGTACTTC. Encoded protein: CARRRNDGSYEQYF.

Regarding this clonotype: Its ends do not fully match the called genes, so a read error is possible. V gene TRBV28 combines with J gene TRBJ1-5; maybe TRBD1 (5 bases). The length of the CDR3 is 16 residues. Looked up from germline, CDR1 is MDHEN and CDR2 is SYDVKM. CDR3 sequence (DNA): TGTGCCAGCACCCCGTTGGGGCAAAATAGCAATCAGCCCAAGCATTTT. It specifies CASTPLGQNSNQPKHF. The full variable domain, with the rest looked up from reference TRBV28 and TRBJ1-5, is DVKVTQSSRYLVKRTGEKVFLECVQDMDHENMFWYRQDPGLGLRLIYFSYDVKMKEKGDIPEGYSVSREKKERFSLILESASTNQTSMYLCASTPLGQNSNQPKHFGDGTRLSIL.

With respect to this clonotype: As the CDR3 is not closed by the conserved phenylalanine or tryptophan, this likely results from a read error. CDR3 loop: CASGRDGAYEQYS. Here the CDR3 DNA reads TGTGCTAGTGGGCGGGACGGGGCGTACGAGCAGTACTCC. The J gene is TRBJ2-7, the V gene TRBV12-5, with D maybe TRBD2 (6 bases). Between the trimmed V and J ends, which lost 6 bases and 4 bases, there was a span of 13 bases. The CDR3 extends over 13 amino acids. Germline V gives CDR1 LGHNT, CDR2 FRNRAP.

In this sample, this clonotype turned up many times. The chain uses TRBV12-3 or TRBV12-4 and TRBJ2-2; D might be TRBD1 or TRBD2, each matching 5 bases. The CDR3 contains 13 residues. Between the trimmed V and J ends, which lost 2 bases and 6 bases, there was a span of 7 bases. CDR3: CASSLWGPGELFF. The CDR3 region has the DNA TGTGCCAGCAGTTTATGGGGACCCGGGGAGCTGTTTTTT.

Turning to this clonotype: This clone may be a read error of a much larger clone one base away. The rearrangement uses TRBV5-1 and TRBJ2-5; TRBD2 matches 7 bases. CDR1 and CDR2 (germline): SGHRS, YFSETQ. Trimming took 6 bases from V and 0 from J; bases not matched to a gene: 5. The CDR3 is 14 residues long. CDR3 coding DNA: TGCGCCAGCAACTGCGGGAGTTACCAAGAGACCCAGTACTTC. It codes for CASNCGSYQETQYF.

Concerning this clonotype: A much larger clone is a single base away; this may be a read error. The chain employs TRBV4-2 and TRBJ2-7; no clear D. The germline CDR1 and CDR2 sequences are LGHNA and YNFKEQ. The CDR3 contains 14 residues. CDR3 sequence (DNA): TGTGCCAGCAGCCAAGATGGGGATAGTTACGGGCAGTACTTC. Protein sequence: CASSQDGDSYGQYF.

This clonotype showed up many times. The gene calls are TRBV24-1 and TRBJ2-1; TRBD2 might be the D (6 bases). This CDR3 spans 13 amino acids. Germline CDR1 KGHDR, CDR2 SFDVKD. V was cut by 3 bases and J by 12 bases, with 14 bases left in between. CDR3 sequence: CATSDRDSTGQFF. The CDR3 bases are TGTGCCACCAGTGATCGGGACTCCACCGGGCAGTTCTTC.

The rearrangement links TRBV7-9 to TRBJ2-7, with TRBD1 as a possible D gene (5 bases). The germline gives CDR1 SEHNR, CDR2 FQNEAQ (reference sequence). V lost 9 bases and J lost 4, with 19 bases in between. The CDR3 loop spans 14 amino acids. For the CDR3, the DNA is TGTGCCAGGAGCCCCCGGAGCAGGGTGTACGAGCAGTACTTC. Translating gives CARSPRSRVYEQYF.

This chain joins TRBV28 and TRBJ2-3; 8 bases agree with TRBD1. The V gene end was trimmed by 6 bases and the J gene end by 1 base; junction bases not matched to a gene: 3. In germline, CDR1 is MDHEN, CDR2 SYDVKM. This CDR3 is built from 14 residues. CDR3 nucleotide sequence: TGTGCCAGCAGGATGACAGGGGGCACAGATACGCAGTATTTT. Translation gives CASRMTGGTDTQYF.

This chain uses TRBV29-1 with TRBJ1-1, with D possibly matching TRBD1 (6 bases). This CDR3 spans 12 amino acids. The germline V and J ends were trimmed by 7 bases and 7 bases, with 16 bases remaining between them. Per the germline V gene, CDR1 is SQVTM and CDR2 is ANQGSEA. CDR3 sequence reads: CSAARNRVEAFF. DNA of the CDR3: TGCAGCGCTGCCAGGAACAGGGTTGAAGCTTTCTTT.

A note on this clonotype: A read error may produce the germline difference seen at one junction end. This sequence joins TRBV12-3 or TRBV12-4 and TRBJ1-2; weak D call: TRBD1 (6 bases). The CDR3 has 15 amino acids. CDR3 DNA sequence: TGTGTCAGCAGTTCCTTAGACGACAGGTTTGGTAGCTACACCTTC. It specifies CVSSSLDDRFGSYTF.

This clonotype was found many times. The chain has TRBV6-5 and TRBJ1-2; 7 positions match TRBD1. Per germline, CDR1 MNHEY and CDR2 SVGAGI. The length of the CDR3 is 13 residues. The V segment lost 5 bases and the J segment 6 bases; nucleotides outside the gene matches: 6. CDR3 DNA sequence: TGTGCCAGCAGTCTCTACAGGGGTCATGGCTACACCTTC. It codes for CASSLYRGHGYTF.

Comment on this clonotype: At one of its ends the junction is not consistent with the germline gene, which may arise from a read error. The chain's CDR3 is CACSLDVPSYKQYF. The CDR3 coding sequence is TGTGCCTGCAGCTTAGACGTACCCTCCTACAAGCAGTACTTC. The V call is TRBV11-2, the J call TRBJ2-7; D is undetermined. Per germline, CDR1 SGHAT and CDR2 FQNNGV. This CDR3 comprises 14 residues.

In its sample, this clonotype was seen a few times. This sequence joins TRBV7-9 and TRBJ2-5, with D maybe TRBD1 (5 bases). The CDR3 length is 16 residues. Per germline, CDR1 SEHNR and CDR2 FQNEAQ (reference sequence). The germline V and J ends were trimmed by 1 base and 1 base, with 13 bases remaining between them. CDR3 amino acids: CASSLEAGPCQETQYF. In DNA form, the CDR3 reads TGTGCCAGCAGCTTAGAGGCAGGGCCGTGCCAAGAGACCCAGTACTTC.

Comments on this clonotype: A read error may account for a junction end that differs from germline. The rearrangement links TRBV6-1 to TRBJ1-5; unclear D gene. The CDR3 contains 13 residues. The germline V gene encodes CDR1 MNHNS and CDR2 SASEGT. CDR3 loop: CGSDGQAAQPQHF. CDR3 nucleotides: TGTGGCAGCGACGGGCAGGCTGCTCAGCCCCAGCATTTT.

V gene TRBV11-2 combines with J gene TRBJ2-6; 7 nucleotides line up with TRBD1. Germline loops: CDR1 SGHAT, CDR2 FQNNGV. The CDR3 is 15 amino acids. In DNA form, the CDR3 reads TGTACCTGCAGCTTAGGGGGCGCGGGGGCCAACGTCCTGACTTTC. It yields the protein CTCSLGGAGANVLTF.

The rearrangement links TRBV24-1 to TRBJ1-2; D is possibly TRBD1 (5 bases). Trimming took off 2 bases at V and 4 bases at J, with 13 bases between the two ends. The CDR3 extends over 15 amino acids. CDR1 KGHDR and CDR2 SFDVKD come from the germline V gene. The chain's CDR3 is CATSDSGRGLYGYTF. As DNA, the CDR3 is TGTGCCACCAGTGATTCCGGTCGGGGACTCTATGGCTACACCTTC.

For this clonotype: One end of the junction varies from germline; a read error may be responsible. The chain combines TRBV6-6 with TRBJ2-7, with D perhaps matching TRBD1 (5 bases). This CDR3 has 15 amino acids. Looked up from germline, CDR1 is MNHNY and CDR2 is SVGAGI (reference sequence). CDR3 loop: CVSSYLDRGLCEQYF. DNA for the CDR3: TGTGTCAGCAGTTACTTGGATAGGGGTCTGTGCGAGCAGTACTTC.

To note about this clonotype: As the CDR3 is not closed by the conserved phenylalanine or tryptophan, this likely results from a read error. This chain joins TRBV7-8 and TRBJ2-7; possible D gene TRBD2, 5 bases. V lost 10 bases, J lost 2 bases, and 15 bases lay in between. CDR1 SGHVS and CDR2 FQNEAQ come from the germline V gene. This CDR3 is built from 13 residues. The CDR3 region has the DNA TGTGCCAACCCACTAGTGCACCCCTACGAGCAGTACTCC. The encoded protein is CANPLVHPYEQYS.

By sample share, this clonotype is medium-sized. The gene calls are TRBV11-2 and TRBJ2-7; 7 bases align to TRBD1. J lost 3 bases, V lost 3 bases, and 5 bases had no gene match. From germline, CDR1 is SGHAT and CDR2 FQNNGV. CDR3 length: 14 amino acids. The CDR3 region is CASSLGQSYYEQYF. DNA of the CDR3: TGTGCCAGCAGCTTGGGACAGTCCTACTACGAGCAGTACTTC.

This clonotype was observed once. At one boundary the junction diverges from the germline segment, which might be a read error. The V gene is TRBV29-1, the J gene TRBJ2-4; TRBD2 might be the D (6 bases). This CDR3 region has 14 residues. Germline assignment: CDR1 SQVTM and CDR2 ANQGSEA. The CDR3 here is CCVGSGVGMDIHNF. In nucleotides, the CDR3 is TGCTGCGTTGGCTCGGGGGTCGGGATGGACATTCATAACTTC.